This T cell receptor (beta chain) is from a study of immune characterization of retroperitoneal liposarcoma (dated by TCRdb to between 2018 and 2020). This clonotype was observed a few times. There is no known antigen for this receptor. Base qualities are not at hand, and no much larger clone is one base apart. Libraries were built with PCR. Sequencer: NextSeq 500. TCRdb reprocessed the public reads (quality trimming at Q25 with fastp, clone calling with MiXCR) and kept in-frame beta chains. When rows share a CDR3 protein, they turn into one entry using the most common DNA and genes. This sample has fewer than 13,000 distinct CDR3 sequences in its table, and roughly 26% of those were observed once. The top ten hold over 7% of the sample. The germline V gene encodes CDR1 MNHNS and CDR2 SASEGT. CDR3 length: 15 amino acids, cysteine to phenylalanine. The kept DNA is CDR3 alone, 45 bases in frame from the first base.

This TCR derives from a male donor with retroperitoneal liposarcoma. The rearranged chain carries TRBV6-1 and TRBJ2-3; the D gene is possibly TRBD1 or TRBD2, each agreeing over 6 bases. The last part of the DNA fits TRBJ2-7 better; the J call may be wrong. What was sequenced was tumor tissue. CDR3 sequence: CASSPGWRGYNEQYF. The DNA sequence follows: TGTGCCAGCAGCCCCGGCTGGAGGGGGTACAATGAGCAGTACTTC.